The present TCR beta chain was sequenced within a study of T-cell reconstitution after alpha-beta-depleted transplantation in children. Study-level results: Counts and diversity of T cells one year after transplant came mostly from newly produced T cells. It was reported that alpha-beta T cells came from several hundred expanded graft clones (about two months after transplant).

To note about this clonotype: Its specificity is unknown.

CDR3 length equals 14 residues. Germline V gives CDR1 SGHRS, CDR2 YFSETQ. Trimming took 2 bases from V and 5 from J, leaving 10 bases between them. The TCRbeta library was prepared with unique molecular identifiers. MiXCR was run by TCRdb on the PCR reads, yielding one entry per CDR3 protein. The sample has about 90,000 distinct CDR3 sequences, 15% to 19% seen once. The material was PBMCs, mostly from graft donor cells, obtained 180 days after TCRalphabeta/CD19-depleted stem cell transplant. This sequence originates from a male patient between 2 and 15 years old who had a stem cell transplant for acute lymphoblastic leukemia, so the T cells may come from the graft donor. The J gene is TRBJ2-2, the V gene TRBV5-1; D remains unclear. For the CDR3, the DNA is TGCGCCAGCAGCTTTAACAAGGCGACCGGGGAGCTGTTTTTT. Amino acids: CASSFNKATGELFF.